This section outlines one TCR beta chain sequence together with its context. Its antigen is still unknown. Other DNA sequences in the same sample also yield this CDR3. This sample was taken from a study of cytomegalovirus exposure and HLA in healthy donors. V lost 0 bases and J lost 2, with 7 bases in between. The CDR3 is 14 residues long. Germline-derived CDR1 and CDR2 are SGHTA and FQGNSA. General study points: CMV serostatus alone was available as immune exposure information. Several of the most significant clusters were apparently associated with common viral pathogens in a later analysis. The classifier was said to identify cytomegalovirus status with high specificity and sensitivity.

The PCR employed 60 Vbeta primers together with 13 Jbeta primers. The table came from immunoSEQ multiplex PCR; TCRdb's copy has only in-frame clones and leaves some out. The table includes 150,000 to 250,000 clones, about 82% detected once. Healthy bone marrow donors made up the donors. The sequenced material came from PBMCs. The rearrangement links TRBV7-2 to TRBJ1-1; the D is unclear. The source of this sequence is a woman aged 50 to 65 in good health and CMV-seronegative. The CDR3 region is CASSLAGRNTEAFF. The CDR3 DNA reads TGTGCCAGCAGCTTAGCGGGGAGAAACACTGAAGCTTTCTTT.